This T cell receptor beta chain was identified during a study of blood T cell repertoires in COVID-19. Germline CDR1 MNHEY, CDR2 SMNVEV (reference sequence). There are 16 residues in the CDR3. V lost 6 bases and J lost 4; bases outside the gene matches: 11. The method was immunoSEQ multiplex PCR; TCRdb's version includes in-frame clones alone and lacks a portion of them. In the table there are approximately 210,000 clones, more than 75% of which are singletons. This TCR came from a woman between 45 and 60 years old with acute COVID-19. Sequencing was carried out using PBMCs or T cells enriched from blood (not recorded which). The chain employs TRBV27 and TRBJ1-2; 10 nucleotides match TRBD1. CDR3 DNA: TGTGCCAGCAGGACCGGGACAGGGGTCTCTGTCTATGGCTACACCTTC. Its protein is CASRTGTGVSVYGYTF.